These 32 T cell receptor beta chains share one sample of origin, sequenced in a study of blood T cells in healthy people across ages. It was with a sample-barcoded 5' primer and a J-beta primer mix that a second PCR of roughly 6 to 12 cycles was run. TCRdb processed the 5' RACE reads anew with MiXCR; each CDR3 protein has one entry. The sample gives roughly 1.5 million distinct CDR3 sequences, roughly 43% of which show up once; 4% is in the top ten. The sequencing input was blood. The receptors were sampled from a woman between 18 and 29 years old in good health.

A few counts support this clonotype. The genes are TRBV2 and TRBJ2-5, with no clear D. TRBJ2-7 matches the DNA end more closely, so the J call is doubtful. The CDR3 runs to 14 residues. CDR1 is SNHLY and CDR2 is FYNNEI in the germline V gene. The CDR3 DNA reads TGTGCCAGCAGCGGACGCTCCCCTTTCTACGAGCAGTACTTC. This codes for CASSGRSPFYEQYF.

This clonotype occurred a few times. This rearrangement joins TRBV5-6 to TRBJ2-1, with D unresolved. Germline V CDR1 and CDR2: SGHDT, YYEEEE. The ends were cut back, 0 bases at V and 9 bases at J, with 16 bases in the middle. The CDR3 runs to 15 residues. The CDR3 here is CASSLVVPLRGEQFF. Here the CDR3 DNA reads TGTGCCAGCAGCTTGGTTGTACCGCTTCGTGGTGAGCAGTTCTTC.

This chain connects TRBV5-1 to TRBJ1-1; D might be TRBD1 (5 bases). CDR1 and CDR2 from the germline V gene are SGHRS and YFSETQ. The V gene lost 3 bases and the J gene lost 4 bases, with 16 bases spanning the gap. CDR3 length equals 15 residues. The CDR3 bases are TGCGCCAGCAGCTGGGCAGGGCTGGGGGGCACTGAAGCTTTCTTT. Protein sequence: CASSWAGLGGTEAFF.

This CDR3 is CASSPGGYGNTIYF. The CDR3 bases are TGTGCCAGCAGCCCAGGGGGTTACGGAAACACCATATATTTT. This chain links TRBV7-9 with TRBJ1-3, with 7 bases aligning to TRBD1. This CDR3 comprises 14 residues. CDR1 and CDR2 (germline): SEHNR, FQNEAQ (reference sequence). V shed 5 bases and J 4 bases; nucleotides not matched to a gene: 5.

This chain joins TRBV4-1 and TRBJ1-1; 7 bases match TRBD1. The V gene's germline CDR1 is MGHRA and CDR2 YSYEKL. V trimming: 1 base; J trimming: 4 bases; junction bases outside the gene matches: 6. CDR3 length equals 15 residues. CDR3 coding DNA: TGCGCCAGCAGCCAAGGATTTTCAGGGGGCACTGAAGCTTTCTTT. Its translation: CASSQGFSGGTEAFF.

Only one count was recorded for this clonotype. An end of the junction differs from the germline gene, which may be a read error. J is TRBJ2-3 and V is TRBV20-1; 7 nucleotides match TRBD2. The germline V gene has CDR1 DFQATT and CDR2 SNEGSKA (reference sequence). The CDR3 runs to 15 residues. CDR3 loop: CSASSAGVAGDTLYF. The CDR3 coding sequence is TGCAGTGCTAGCAGCGCGGGGGTTGCGGGAGATACGCTGTATTTT.

This clonotype was observed a handful of times. The V call is TRBV12-3 or TRBV12-4, the J call TRBJ1-5; D is uncertain. V shed 8 bases and J shed 1 base, with 6 bases lying between them. This CDR3 comprises 12 residues. CDR3 bases: TGTGCCAGCGCCGGCAGCAATCAGCCCCAGCATTTT. Protein: CASAGSNQPQHF.

This clonotype has only a few counts. CDR3 in DNA: TGTGCCAGCAGTTTAGAGGCCTACGGGACCGGGGAGCTGTTTTTT. Protein: CASSLEAYGTGELFF. This chain connects TRBV12-3 or TRBV12-4 to TRBJ2-2, with D hard to call. The CDR3 consists of 15 residues. Trimming took off 1 base at V and 5 bases at J, with 11 bases between the two ends.

This clonotype was observed a single time. The J gene is TRBJ1-5, the V gene TRBV10-3, with TRBD1 matching 8 bases. This CDR3 has 15 amino acids. The V segment lost 1 base and the J segment 6 bases; nucleotides outside the gene matches: 5. The germline V gene encodes CDR1 ENHRY and CDR2 SYGVKD. Here the CDR3 DNA reads TGTGCCATCAGTGAGTACAGGGGGGCAACTCAGCCCCAGCATTTT. Protein product: CAISEYRGATQPQHF.

The chain has TRBV7-2 and TRBJ2-5; 7 bases map to TRBD2. CDR3 size: 15 residues. Germline CDR1 and CDR2: SGHTA and FQGNSA. The V segment lost 6 bases and the J segment 2 bases; nucleotides outside the gene matches: 9. This CDR3 reads CASRLTHGRQETQYF. The CDR3 nucleotides read TGTGCCAGCAGACTCACACACGGGAGGCAAGAGACCCAGTACTTC.

The chain couples TRBV11-2 to TRBJ2-1; D is unclear. Germline V gene sequence: CDR1 SGHAT, CDR2 FQNNGV. V was cut by 6 bases and J by 13 bases, with 13 bases left in between. CDR3 size: 11 residues. The CDR3 region has the DNA TGTGCCAGCAGTACCGGGCCTTTCCAGTTCTTC. Protein product: CASSTGPFQFF.

This clonotype was seen repeatedly, ten times or more. V is TRBV9 and J is TRBJ1-5, with D maybe TRBD1 (5 bases). The V gene's germline CDR1 is SGDLS and CDR2 YYNGEE. V gave up 0 bases and J gave up 4 bases, with 8 bases separating them. The CDR3 spans 14 residues. The CDR3 DNA is TGTGCCAGCAGCGTAGGGCAGGGAAATCAGCCCCAGCATTTT. Encoded protein: CASSVGQGNQPQHF.

For the CDR3, the DNA is TGTGCCAGCAGTTCTTCAGGGTGGACTGAAGCTTTCTTT. Its protein product is CASSSSGWTEAFF. The chain is built from TRBV27 and TRBJ1-1; D is possibly TRBD1 (5 bases). CDR3 length: 13 amino acids. V shed 4 bases and J shed 5 bases, with 11 bases lying between them. Germline-derived CDR1 and CDR2 are MNHEY and SMNVEV (reference sequence).

This clonotype has only a few counts. This chain connects TRBV20-1 to TRBJ1-1, with 7 positions matching TRBD1. The CDR3 totals 14 residues. The trim removed 5 bases at V and 1 base at J, leaving 7 bases unmatched. Germline V lookup: CDR1 DFQATT, CDR2 SNEGSKA (reference sequence). Written as DNA, the CDR3 is TGCAGTGCTTACAGGGGTTTAGGGAACACTGAAGCTTTCTTT. It yields the protein CSAYRGLGNTEAFF.

The rearrangement joins TRBV27 to TRBJ2-1; 7 bases fit TRBD1. With 9 bases clipped from V and 3 bases from J, the junction kept 8 bases outside the gene matches. The germline CDR1 and CDR2 sequences are MNHEY and SMNVEV (reference sequence). The CDR3 runs to 14 residues. CDR3 sequence: CASTTGTVYNEQFF. In DNA, the CDR3 is TGTGCCAGTACAACCGGGACAGTCTACAATGAGCAGTTCTTC.

The V gene is TRBV20-1, the J gene TRBJ1-2; D remains unclear. V was clipped by 1 base and J by 0 bases, with 21 bases between them. The CDR3 contains 18 residues. Germline assignment: CDR1 DFQATT and CDR2 SNEGSKA (reference sequence). CDR3 coding DNA: TGCAGTGCTAGAGTCAGGAGGCAGGTAGACCCAACTAACTATGGCTACACCTTC. Protein sequence: CSARVRRQVDPTNYGYTF.

V and J are TRBV5-1 and TRBJ2-7; D uncertain. The germline V gene encodes CDR1 SGHRS and CDR2 YFSETQ. The CDR3 length is 16 residues. Between the trimmed V and J ends, which lost 0 bases and 0 bases, there was a span of 13 bases. The CDR3 here is CASSLGPRSASYEQYF. The CDR3 nucleotides read TGCGCCAGCAGCTTGGGCCCGCGGAGCGCCTCCTACGAGCAGTACTTC.

The chain carries TRBV7-9 and TRBJ2-2; TRBD1 agrees at 7 bases. Germline V gene lookup returns CDR1 SEHNR and CDR2 FQNEAQ (reference sequence). The CDR3 is 14 amino acids. V was pared by 2 bases and J by 6 bases, with 3 bases of the junction left unmatched. CDR3 coding DNA: TGTGCCAGCAGCTTAACTACAGGGGCCGGGGAGCTGTTTTTT. Translated, it gives CASSLTTGAGELFF.

The chain is built from TRBV4-1 and TRBJ2-7, with TRBD2 matching 7 bases. Trimming removed 0 bases from V and 2 bases from J; junction bases left unmatched: 10. The CDR3 length is 17 residues. Germline-derived CDR1 and CDR2 are MGHRA and YSYEKL. The CDR3 bases are TGCGCCAGCAGCCAAGATCCGAGCGGGAATCTTCCCTACGAGCAGTACTTC. It encodes CASSQDPSGNLPYEQYF.

The gene calls are TRBV20-1 and TRBJ2-7; D may be TRBD1 or TRBD2 (5 bases each). The CDR3 totals 17 residues. CDR1 and CDR2 (germline): DFQATT, SNEGSKA (reference sequence). Deletions cut 1 base from V and 1 base from J, with 20 bases between. The CDR3 here is CSARGDRDTVGSYEQYF. The CDR3 DNA follows: TGCAGTGCTAGAGGGGACCGCGATACGGTAGGGTCCTACGAGCAGTACTTC.

Turning to this clonotype: This sequence may be a read error, since a much larger clone differs from it by one base. The chain recombines TRBV7-9 with TRBJ2-5; no clear D. Per germline, CDR1 SEHNR and CDR2 FQNEAQ (reference sequence). The CDR3 is 12 residues long. The ends were cut back, 3 bases at V and 5 bases at J, with 7 bases in the middle. The CDR3 DNA reads as TGTGCCAGCAGCTTCCCTTGGGAGACCCAGTACTTC. It codes for CASSFPWETQYF. The entire variable domain, with the rest obtained from reference TRBV7-9 and TRBJ2-5, is as follows: DTGVSQNPRHKITKRGQNVTFRCDPISEHNRLYWYRQTLGQGPEFLTYFQNEAQLEKSRLLSDRFSAERPKGSFSTLEIQRTEQGDSAMYLCASSFPWETQYFGPGTRLLVL.

This clonotype was counted only a few times. This chain connects TRBV2 to TRBJ1-2; D gene unclear. The germline V and J ends were trimmed by 6 bases and 7 bases, with 6 bases remaining between them. This CDR3 has 10 residues. The germline gives CDR1 SNHLY, CDR2 FYNNEI. The CDR3: CASRISGYTF. The CDR3 nucleotides are TGTGCCAGCAGAATCAGTGGCTACACCTTC.

In this sample, this clonotype turned up a few times. The genes are TRBV6-1 and TRBJ1-5; D gene ambiguous. V lost 2 bases to trimming and J lost 5 bases, with 7 bases between them. Per germline, CDR1 MNHNS and CDR2 SASEGT. This CDR3 contains 13 residues. In nucleotides, the CDR3 is TGTGCCAGCAGTGAAACAGATTATCAGCCCCAGCATTTT. Amino acid sequence: CASSETDYQPQHF.

The chain carries TRBV7-2 and TRBJ2-4; D is unclear. This CDR3 is 18 amino acids long. CDR1 and CDR2 (germline): SGHTA, FQGNSA. V was cut by 1 base and J by 0 bases, with 16 bases left in between. The CDR3 nucleotides read TGTGCCAGCAGCTTAGAGGGCCAATTTCGCAGAGCCAAAAACATTCAGTACTTC. This encodes CASSLEGQFRRAKNIQYF.

This clonotype was counted ten times or more. V usage is TRBV12-3 or TRBV12-4 and J usage is TRBJ2-3; D is possibly TRBD2 (5 bases). Trimming pared 7 bases from V and 6 bases from J, leaving 8 bases between. The CDR3 is 11 amino acids. In nucleotides, the CDR3 is TGTGCCAGCACTGTAGCGGATACGCAGTATTTT. Translation: CASTVADTQYF.

The chain employs TRBV7-2 and TRBJ2-1, with 11 bases matching TRBD2. The trim removed 4 bases at V and 5 bases at J, leaving 7 bases unmatched. The CDR3 is 16 residues long. The germline CDR1 and CDR2 sequences are SGHTA and FQGNSA. The CDR3 DNA follows: TGTGCCAGCAGCTCAAATAGCGGGGGGGGAGACAATGAGCAGTTCTTC. Encoded protein: CASSSNSGGGDNEQFF.

The rearrangement joins TRBV15 to TRBJ2-7; D gene unclear. CDR1 LNHNV and CDR2 YYDKDF come from the germline V gene (reference sequence). The CDR3 has 12 amino acids. V lost 3 bases, J lost 3 bases, and 6 bases lay in between. This CDR3 reads CATSSNDYEQYF. CDR3 nucleotide sequence: TGTGCCACCAGCAGTAACGACTACGAGCAGTACTTC.

This clonotype showed up just a few times. This CDR3 is CSARVFGGPYNEQFF. The CDR3 DNA follows: TGCAGTGCTAGAGTCTTTGGGGGCCCTTACAATGAGCAGTTCTTC. The chain has TRBV20-1 and TRBJ2-1, with D tentatively TRBD1 (6 bases). V dropped 1 base and J dropped 4 bases, with 14 bases sitting between them. The CDR3 contains 15 residues. Germline V CDR1 and CDR2: DFQATT, SNEGSKA (reference sequence).

In its sample, this clonotype was seen many times. The junction differs from germline at one of its ends, possibly a read error. The chain carries TRBV7-9 and TRBJ1-2; a weak D match, TRBD1 (5 bases). Per the germline V gene, CDR1 is SEHNR and CDR2 is FQNEAQ (reference sequence). The CDR3 is 14 residues long. The CDR3 DNA is TGCGCCAGCAGCTTGAGGCAGGGCGACTATGGCTACACCTTC. Residues: CASSLRQGDYGYTF.

This clonotype was observed a few times. The chain joins TRBV18 to TRBJ2-4, with unresolved D. The DNA end lines up better with TRBJ2-7; the J call may be wrong. CDR3 length: 13 amino acids. In germline, CDR1 is KGHSH, CDR2 LQKENI. CDR3 region: CASSPADDYEQYF. CDR3 bases: TGTGCCAGCTCACCAGCGGACGACTACGAGCAGTACTTC.

This clonotype was seen ten or more times. This chain joins TRBV20-1 and TRBJ2-7; 8 bases are shared with TRBD1. This CDR3 is built from 15 residues. Losses at the gene ends were 2 bases for V and 2 bases for J; bases not matched to a gene: 8. Per the germline V gene, CDR1 is DFQATT and CDR2 is SNEGSKA (reference sequence). The DNA of the CDR3 is TGCAGTGCTAGAAGGACAGGGTCTATCGCCTACGAGCAGTACTTC. It codes for CSARRTGSIAYEQYF.

This clonotype was picked up a small number of times. J is TRBJ1-1 and V is TRBV12-3 or TRBV12-4, with D perhaps TRBD1 (6 bases). The CDR3 is 15 residues long. The germline V and J ends were trimmed by 4 bases and 3 bases, with 15 bases remaining between them. CDR3 DNA sequence: TGTGCCAGCAGTTGGGGGCTGGGTGTGTACACTGAAGCTTTCTTT. This gives the protein CASSWGLGVYTEAFF.